One and the same sample provided the 28 T cell receptor beta chains below, sequenced in a study of regulatory T cells in long-lasting Graves disease. Time point in this sample: newly diagnosed GD, antithyroid drugs for less than 3 months. PBMC-extracted RNA yielded the TCR library. Relying on iRepertoire HTBI primers and Arm-PCR of CDR3 regions, the team built TCR beta libraries. TCRdb redid the calling of the multiplex PCR reads with MiXCR, one entry per CDR3 protein. This repertoire shows 540,000 or so distinct CDR3 sequences, 13% found once; its top ten account for about 9.1%. These data are also associated with another study on T cells in Graves' hyperthyroidism and ophthalmopathy.

The input for sequencing was peripheral blood mononuclear cells (PBMCs), taken at new diagnosis, from a patient treated with antithyroid drugs. All receptors derive from a young man with Graves disease.

The chain carries TRBV7-9 and TRBJ1-6; D ambiguous. The CDR3 loop spans 14 amino acids. Between the trimmed V and J ends, which lost 5 bases and 5 bases, there was a span of 10 bases. CDR1 and CDR2 from the germline V gene are SEHNR and FQNEAQ (reference sequence). The DNA of the CDR3 is TGTGCCAGCAGCGCGGGTTGGGATAATTCACCCCTCCACTTT. Protein sequence: CASSAGWDNSPLHF.

This clonotype has a handful of counts. The junction shows a germline mismatch at one end, possibly a read error. The J gene is TRBJ2-1, the V gene TRBV5-4, with 8 bases lining up with TRBD2. This CDR3 has 13 amino acids. From germline, CDR1 is SGHNT and CDR2 YYREEE (reference sequence). In DNA form, the CDR3 reads TGTGCCACCAGCGGGAGATCCTACAATGAGCAGTTCTTC. Translating gives CATSGRSYNEQFF.

This clonotype has ten or more counts. The chain has TRBV7-8 and TRBJ2-3, with TRBD1 matching 7 bases. The CDR3 has 17 residues. Germline loops: CDR1 SGHVS, CDR2 FQNEAQ. The trim removed 2 bases at V and 5 bases at J, leaving 13 bases unmatched. Here the CDR3 DNA reads TGTGCCAGCAGCTTAAACAGGCCGGGACAGCTACAAGATACGCAGTATTTT. It translates to CASSLNRPGQLQDTQYF.

Only a few counts were recorded for this clonotype. This may come from a read error, since a much larger clone is one base off. This chain joins TRBV5-1 and TRBJ2-1; 7 nucleotides align to TRBD2. Per the germline V gene, CDR1 is SGHRS and CDR2 is YFSETQ. This CDR3 comprises 15 residues. The V gene end was trimmed by 0 bases and the J gene end by 6 bases; junction bases not matched to a gene: 6. CDR3 sequence reads: CASSLGPSGINEQFF. CDR3 nucleotides: TGCGCCAGCAGCTTGGGGCCGAGCGGGATCAATGAGCAGTTCTTC.

This clonotype has just a few counts. The chain employs TRBV3-1 and TRBJ2-7; 11 bases fit TRBD1. The CDR3 runs 15 residues. Germline CDR1 and CDR2: LGHDT and YNNKEL (reference sequence). The trim removed 5 bases at V and 7 bases at J, leaving 10 bases unmatched. This CDR3 is CASSSRDRGIKEQYF. CDR3 in DNA: TGTGCCAGCAGCAGCCGGGACAGGGGGATTAAGGAGCAGTACTTC.

This clonotype was seen more than once but under ten times. V is TRBV30 and J is TRBJ1-3; D is unresolved. In germline, CDR1 is GTSNPN, CDR2 SVGIG (reference sequence). Between the trimmed V and J ends, which lost 0 bases and 3 bases, there was a span of 9 bases. The CDR3 totals 14 residues. CDR3 protein: CAWSVLPGGNTIYF. CDR3 coding DNA: TGTGCCTGGAGTGTACTCCCGGGTGGAAACACCATATATTTT.

This clonotype was observed many times. This rearrangement joins TRBV20-1 to TRBJ2-1; 7 bases align to TRBD2. The CDR3 spans 13 residues. Germline V gives CDR1 DFQATT, CDR2 SNEGSKA (reference sequence). The CDR3 DNA reads TGCAGCTGGATTTGGACTAGAGGCAATGAGCAGTTCTTC. It encodes CSWIWTRGNEQFF.

This chain uses TRBV11-3 with TRBJ2-3; 10 nucleotides line up with TRBD1. Germline CDR1 reads SGHNT; CDR2 reads YENEEA. The CDR3 covers 15 residues. Losses at the gene ends were 3 bases for V and 5 bases for J; bases not matched to a gene: 5. The CDR3 is CASSFGGQGLDTQYF. The DNA of the CDR3 is TGTGCCAGCAGCTTCGGGGGACAGGGGCTAGATACGCAGTATTTT.

In this sample, this clonotype turned up a few times. V and J are TRBV12-3 or TRBV12-4 and TRBJ1-5, with a tentative D call TRBD1 (6 bases). V lost 5 bases, J lost 4 bases, and 12 bases lay in between. CDR3 length: 14 amino acids. CDR3 DNA: TGTGCCAGCAGTAACCGGGACACAAATCAGCCCCAGCATTTT. This gives the protein CASSNRDTNQPQHF.

At least ten counts were recorded for this clonotype. The chain's CDR3 is CASRTTGGTYEQYF. DNA of the CDR3: TGTGCCAGCAGAACGACAGGGGGGACCTACGAGCAGTACTTC. The chain has TRBV28 and TRBJ2-7, with TRBD1 matching over 9 bases. The germline CDR1 and CDR2 sequences are MDHEN and SYDVKM. This CDR3 has 14 amino acids. Trimming removed 6 bases from V and 2 bases from J; junction bases left unmatched: 5.

This clonotype occurred many times. The chain has TRBV2 and TRBJ2-4; 7 bases map to TRBD2. The length of the CDR3 is 17 residues. V lost 6 bases to trimming and J lost 0 bases; unmatched junction nucleotides: 11. Per germline, CDR1 SNHLY and CDR2 FYNNEI. CDR3 in DNA: TGTGCCAGCAGACAATCTACGGCGGGGGTAGCCAAAAACATTCAGTACTTC. This sequence encodes CASRQSTAGVAKNIQYF.

The rearrangement joins TRBV5-1 to TRBJ2-6; tentatively, D is TRBD1 (5 bases). The CDR3 is made up of 19 amino acids. The germline CDR1 and CDR2 sequences are SGHRS and YFSETQ. Trimming took 0 bases from V and 4 from J, leaving 20 bases between them. CDR3 sequence: CASSLEGQSSVSGANVLTF. The CDR3 region has the DNA TGCGCCAGCAGCTTGGAAGGACAATCATCGGTCTCGGGGGCCAACGTCCTGACTTTC.

This clonotype occurred a few times. V gene TRBV30 combines with J gene TRBJ2-7; tentatively, D is TRBD1 (6 bases). Per the germline V gene, CDR1 is GTSNPN and CDR2 is SVGIG (reference sequence). Trimming pared 2 bases from V and 6 bases from J, leaving 14 bases between. This CDR3 is built from 13 residues. As DNA, the CDR3 is TGTGCCTGGAGTTCCCAGGGGAATACCGAGCAGTACTTC. Protein sequence: CAWSSQGNTEQYF.

Only a few counts were recorded for this clonotype. The chain carries TRBV3-1 and TRBJ1-5; D uncertain. V lost 1 base and J lost 6, with 4 bases in between. This CDR3 contains 12 residues. CDR1 LGHDT and CDR2 YNNKEL come from the germline V gene (reference sequence). The CDR3 DNA reads TGTGCCAGCAGCCAAGGGCCTCAGCCCCAGCATTTT. As protein: CASSQGPQPQHF.

This clonotype was picked up a small number of times. The chain carries TRBV4-2 and TRBJ2-7; D tentatively fits TRBD1 or TRBD2 (5 bases each). V was shortened by 1 base and J by 4 bases, with 11 bases between the two germline ends. The germline V gene encodes CDR1 LGHNA and CDR2 YNFKEQ. This CDR3 spans 14 amino acids. CDR3: CASSQGETEYEQYF. In nucleotides, the CDR3 is TGTGCCAGCAGCCAAGGGGAGACAGAGTACGAGCAGTACTTC.

This clonotype was detected ten times or more. This chain links TRBV27 with TRBJ1-5; the D is unclear. V shed 5 bases and J shed 7 bases, with 15 bases lying between them. Germline V CDR1 and CDR2: MNHEY, SMNVEV (reference sequence). The CDR3 covers 14 residues. The DNA of the CDR3 is TGTGCCAGCAGTCTCGGACCCTTTTGGCAGCCCCAGCATTTT. This gives the protein CASSLGPFWQPQHF.

The table lists this clonotype with many counts. V usage is TRBV7-3 and J usage is TRBJ2-7; possible D gene TRBD1, 5 bases. The length of the CDR3 is 14 residues. Trimming pared 5 bases from V and 2 bases from J, leaving 13 bases between. Germline assignment: CDR1 SGHTA and CDR2 FQGTGA. This CDR3 reads CASSQAGKAYEQYF. CDR3 nucleotides: TGTGCCAGCAGCCAAGCAGGGAAGGCCTACGAGCAGTACTTC.

This clonotype was observed at least ten times. The J gene is TRBJ2-2, the V gene TRBV20-1; D uncertain. Trimming shortened V by 4 bases and J by 1 base, and 10 bases separated the two germline ends. CDR1 and CDR2 from the germline V gene are DFQATT and SNEGSKA (reference sequence). The CDR3 consists of 14 residues. CDR3 nucleotide sequence: TGCAGTGCTATGACTCGTGGGAACACCGGGGAGCTGTTTTTT. Translation gives CSAMTRGNTGELFF.

The chain links TRBV20-1 to TRBJ2-7; D ambiguous. V lost 7 bases to trimming and J lost 2 bases, with 9 bases between them. The germline V gene has CDR1 DFQATT and CDR2 SNEGSKA (reference sequence). This CDR3 has 11 amino acids. This chain's CDR3 is CSVEDAYEQYF. CDR3 in DNA: TGCAGTGTAGAGGATGCCTACGAGCAGTACTTC.

The chain couples TRBV13 to TRBJ2-3; the match to TRBD2 covers 11 bases. CDR1 is PRHDT and CDR2 is FYEKMQ in the germline V gene (reference sequence). J was trimmed by 1 base and V by 7 bases; bases with no gene match: 7. The CDR3 has 16 amino acids. The CDR3 sequence is CASTPPGLAGTDTQYF. The CDR3 coding sequence is TGTGCCAGCACCCCCCCGGGACTAGCGGGCACAGATACGCAGTATTTT.

On this clonotype: One base away lies a much larger clone, so this may be a sequencing read error. The chain couples TRBV5-1 to TRBJ2-3; a possible D gene is TRBD2 (6 bases). There are 15 residues in the CDR3. CDR1 and CDR2 from the germline V gene are SGHRS and YFSETQ. V lost 4 bases to trimming and J lost 11 bases, with 23 bases between them. CDR3 sequence reads: CASSQTEGLPEGQYF. CDR3 coding DNA: TGCGCCAGCAGCCAGACGGAGGGACTCCCTGAGGGGCAGTATTTT.

V is TRBV6-2 or TRBV6-3 and J is TRBJ2-3; 8 nucleotides agree with TRBD1. The CDR3 has 15 amino acids. In germline, CDR1 is MNHEY, CDR2 SVGEGT. V was clipped by 8 bases and J by 6 bases; unmatched bases: 13. The CDR3 sequence: CASARDRGASDTQYF. As DNA, the CDR3 is TGTGCCAGCGCCAGAGACAGGGGCGCATCTGATACGCAGTATTTT.

This clonotype has at least ten counts. The CDR3 here is CASSLMGESTDTQYF. CDR3 DNA: TGTGCCAGCAGTTTAATGGGGGAATCCACAGATACGCAGTATTTT. The chain links TRBV12-3 or TRBV12-4 to TRBJ2-3, with D perhaps assigned TRBD1 or TRBD2 (5 bases each). The germline V and J ends were trimmed by 2 bases and 2 bases, with 11 bases remaining between them. The CDR3 consists of 15 residues.

The genes are TRBV7-9 and TRBJ1-2, with D hard to call. The CDR3 is made up of 14 amino acids. Per germline, CDR1 SEHNR and CDR2 FQNEAQ (reference sequence). V lost 1 base and J 5 bases, leaving 11 bases between the germline ends. This CDR3 reads CASSLVGDAYGYTF. In DNA, the CDR3 is TGTGCCAGCAGCTTAGTCGGCGACGCATATGGCTACACCTTC. The entire variable domain, with the rest obtained from reference TRBV7-9 and TRBJ1-2, is as follows: DTGVSQNPRHKITKRGQNVTFRCDPISEHNRLYWYRQTLGQGPEFLTYFQNEAQLEKSRLLSDRFSAERPKGSFSTLEIQRTEQGDSAMYLCASSLVGDAYGYTFGSGTRLTVV.

Concerning this clonotype: This could be a read error, since a much larger clone is one nucleotide away. The rearrangement links TRBV12-3 or TRBV12-4 to TRBJ2-3; 9 positions agree with TRBD2. The CDR3 totals 16 residues. After removal of 5 bases from V and 4 bases from J, the junction contained 10 bases not matched to a gene. The DNA for the CDR3 is TGTGCCAGCAGTCCTCGTCCTAGCGGGATCGCAGATACGCAGTATTTT. Amino acid sequence: CASSPRPSGIADTQYF.

In its sample, this clonotype was seen a few times. An end of the junction does not agree with germline; a read error may underlie this. The CDR3 DNA follows: TGTGCCAGCAGCCAAGATGGAAACTCCTACAATGTGCAGTTCTTC. Amino acid sequence: CASSQDGNSYNVQFF. The chain employs TRBV3-1 and TRBJ2-1; D is unclear. The CDR3 has 15 residues. Germline assignment: CDR1 LGHDT and CDR2 YNNKEL (reference sequence).

The gene calls are TRBV5-5 and TRBJ2-7, with 10 bases aligning to TRBD2. This CDR3 has 13 amino acids. The V gene's germline CDR1 is SGHKS and CDR2 YYEKEE (reference sequence). The V segment lost 1 base and the J segment 7 bases; nucleotides outside the gene matches: 2. CDR3 DNA sequence: TGTGCCAGCAGCTTGTTTAGCGGGAGGGAGCAGTACTTC. Translating gives CASSLFSGREQYF.

In this sample, this clonotype turned up once. This chain uses TRBV6-5 with TRBJ2-6; possibly TRBD2 for D (5 bases). Trimming pared 0 bases from V and 2 bases from J, leaving 8 bases between. Germline assignment: CDR1 MNHEY and CDR2 SVGAGI. The CDR3 covers 16 residues. As DNA, the CDR3 is TGTGCCAGCAGTTACTCGATCGGGGCTGGGGCCAACGTCCTGACTTTC. Translated, it gives CASSYSIGAGANVLTF.